The 7 T cell receptor beta chains below were found in one sample sequenced in a study of T-cell memory formation after mild COVID-19. TCRdb ran MiXCR on the 5' RACE reads and lists one entry per CDR3 protein. The data hold about half a million distinct CDR3 sequences, with around a sixth observed a single time. Sequenced: PBMCs or a T cell subset sorted from them (not recorded which). These receptors all stem from an adult woman who had mild COVID-19 (a few samples of this study predate the infection). Cell type and time point are not known.

This clonotype was detected only a few times. The V call is TRBV7-9, the J call TRBJ2-3; D is uncertain. Trimming cost V 6 bases and J 6 bases, with 13 bases left between them. Germline CDR1 is SEHNR and CDR2 is FQNEAQ (reference sequence). The CDR3 has 13 residues. The CDR3 sequence is CASRSPPEDTQYF. CDR3 nucleotides: TGTGCCAGCAGATCACCCCCCGAGGATACGCAGTATTTT.

Points on this clonotype: A much larger clone differs by one base, so this may be a read error. This chain uses TRBV24-1 with TRBJ2-7, with D hard to call. The CDR3 runs to 11 residues. Trimming removed 4 bases from V and 3 bases from J, with 3 bases in between. Germline assignment: CDR1 KGHDR and CDR2 SFDVKD. The DNA of the CDR3 is TGTGCCACCAGTGAAAGCTACGAGCAGTACTTC. It is translated as CATSESYEQYF.

V is TRBV6-5 and J is TRBJ2-1, with D perhaps TRBD2 (5 bases). From germline, CDR1 is MNHEY and CDR2 SVGAGI. V lost 5 bases to trimming and J lost 2 bases, with 16 bases between them. The length of the CDR3 is 16 residues. The CDR3 loop is CASSTAAGLAYNEQFF. DNA for the CDR3: TGTGCCAGCAGTACCGCGGCAGGACTCGCCTACAATGAGCAGTTCTTC.

This clonotype showed up many times. This chain connects TRBV7-6 to TRBJ2-7; the D gene is possibly TRBD2 (6 bases). The V and J ends lost 4 bases and 6 bases respectively, with 22 bases between them. This CDR3 spans 16 amino acids. The germline V gene has CDR1 SGHVS and CDR2 FNYEAQ. The CDR3 bases are TGTGCCAGCAGCTCACAAACCGGGACTGGACCGGGCGAGCAGTACTTC. This encodes CASSSQTGTGPGEQYF.

This clonotype was detected only a few times. The chain couples TRBV13 to TRBJ2-1; D might be TRBD2 (6 bases). Germline CDR1 PRHDT, CDR2 FYEKMQ (reference sequence). This CDR3 has 17 residues. Deletions cut 1 base from V and 7 bases from J, with 20 bases between. CDR3 loop: CASSLERLARLGNEQFF. CDR3 bases: TGTGCCAGCAGCTTAGAGCGCCTAGCGCGTCTCGGGAATGAGCAGTTCTTC.

This clonotype has a handful of counts. The chain couples TRBV11-2 to TRBJ2-1, with 10 positions matching TRBD2. V gave up 1 base and J gave up 2 bases; unmatched junction bases: 2. This CDR3 comprises 16 residues. CDR1 is SGHAT and CDR2 is FQNNGV in the germline V gene. This CDR3 is CASSLAGTSAYNEQFF. CDR3 nucleotides: TGTGCCAGCAGCTTAGCAGGGACTAGCGCCTACAATGAGCAGTTCTTC.

This clonotype has a handful of counts. This chain joins TRBV12-3 or TRBV12-4 and TRBJ1-1; D unclear. The CDR3 runs to 14 residues. Trimming took 4 bases from V and 4 from J, leaving 13 bases between them. The CDR3 coding sequence is TGTGCCAGCAGTTCCCCCGGGGTAGGCACTGAAGCTTTCTTT. Translated, it gives CASSSPGVGTEAFF.